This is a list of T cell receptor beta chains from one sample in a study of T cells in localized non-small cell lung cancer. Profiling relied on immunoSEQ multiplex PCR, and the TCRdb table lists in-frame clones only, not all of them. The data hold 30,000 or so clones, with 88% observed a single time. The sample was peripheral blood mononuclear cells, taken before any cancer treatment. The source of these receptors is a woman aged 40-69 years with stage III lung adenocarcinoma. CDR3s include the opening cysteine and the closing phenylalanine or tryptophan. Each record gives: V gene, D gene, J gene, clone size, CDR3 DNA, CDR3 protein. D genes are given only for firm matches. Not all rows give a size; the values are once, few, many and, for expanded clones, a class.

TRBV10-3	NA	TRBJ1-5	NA	TGTGCCATCAGTGAGTCTAACATCGGAAGAAGCAATCAGCCCCAGCATTTT	CAISESNIGRSNQPQHF
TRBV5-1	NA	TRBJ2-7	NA	TGCGCCAGCAGCTTGGAAGGGAACCCCTACGAGCAGTACTTC	CASSLEGNPYEQYF
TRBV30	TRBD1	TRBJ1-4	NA	TGTGCCTGGAAAAGACTTTACTCGAGGGACAGGGAGACTATTCCGTTTTTT	CAWKRLYSRDRETIPFF
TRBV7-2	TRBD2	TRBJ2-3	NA	TGTGCCAGCAGCTCGACTAGCGGGGGAGGGGCAGATACGCAGTATTTT	CASSSTSGGGADTQYF
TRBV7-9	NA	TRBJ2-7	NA	TGTGCCAGCAGCCCATCGGGCAGCTCCTACGAGCAGTACTTC	CASSPSGSSYEQYF
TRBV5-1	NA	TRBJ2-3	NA	TGCGCCAGCAGCTTCCCCCAGGGGGCGCGGGGGGCAGATACGCAGTATTTT	CASSFPQGARGADTQYF
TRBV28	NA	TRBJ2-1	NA	TGTGCCAGCACGGCGGAGAGCTCCTACAATGAGCAGTTCTTC	CASTAESSYNEQFF
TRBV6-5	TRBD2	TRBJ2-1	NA	TGTGCCAGCAGTTGGGCAGGCGGGGGTCATGAGCAGTTCTTC	CASSWAGGGHEQFF
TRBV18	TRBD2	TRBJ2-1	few	TGTGCCAGCTCAACGCTCGGGCTAGCGGCCTACAATGAGCAGTTCTTC	CASSTLGLAAYNEQFF
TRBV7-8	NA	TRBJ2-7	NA	TGTGCCAGCACCCTCCGGAGGACCTCCTACGAGCAGTACTTC	CASTLRRTSYEQYF
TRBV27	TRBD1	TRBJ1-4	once	TGTGCCAGCAGTCCCATGTCAGGGGGCGATGAAAAACTGTTTTTT	CASSPMSGGDEKLFF
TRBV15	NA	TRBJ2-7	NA	TGTGCCACCAGCAGAGATCGCGCGGCCTACGAGCAGTACTTC	CATSRDRAAYEQYF
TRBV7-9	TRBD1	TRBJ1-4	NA	TGTGCCAGCAGCCCGATGGGGACAGGAGGGGAAAAACTGTTTTTT	CASSPMGTGGEKLFF
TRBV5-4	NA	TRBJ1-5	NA	TGTGCCAGCAGCTTCAAATATAGCAATCAGCCCCAGCATTTT	CASSFKYSNQPQHF
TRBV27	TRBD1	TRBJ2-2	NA	TGTGCCAGCAGTTTCGGGACAGGGGGGGCCGGGGAGCTGTTTTTT	CASSFGTGGAGELFF
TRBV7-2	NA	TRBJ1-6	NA	TGTGCCAGCAGCTTAGAATATAATTCACCCCTCCACTTT	CASSLEYNSPLHF
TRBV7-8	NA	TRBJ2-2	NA	TGTGCCAGCAGACCAGGGATGTCCGGGGAGCTGTTTTTT	CASRPGMSGELFF
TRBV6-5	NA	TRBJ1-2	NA	TGTGCCAGCAGTTACGGACCCGCCGAGGGCTACACCTTC	CASSYGPAEGYTF
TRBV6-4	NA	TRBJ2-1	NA	TGTGCCAGCAGTATCGGTCGGGAGTCAAATGAGCAGTTCTTC	CASSIGRESNEQFF
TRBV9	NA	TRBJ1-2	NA	TGTGCCAGCAGCGCAACGGAAATCCCGTCCCGGGGCTACACCTTC	CASSATEIPSRGYTF
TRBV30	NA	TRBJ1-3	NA	TGTGCCTGCCCCGGGAACTCTGGAAACACCATATATTTT	CACPGNSGNTIYF
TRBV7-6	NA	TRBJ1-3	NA	TGTGCCAGCAGCCCAACCCACGGGGCTGGAAACACCATATATTTT	CASSPTHGAGNTIYF
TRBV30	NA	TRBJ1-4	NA	TGTGCCTGGAGTCAGGGCCCCACCGAAAAACTGTTTTTT	CAWSQGPTEKLFF
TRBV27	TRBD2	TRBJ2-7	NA	TGTGCCAGCAGTCCCGTCCGGGGGGACCTCTCCTACTCCTACGAGCAGTACTTC	CASSPVRGDLSYSYEQYF
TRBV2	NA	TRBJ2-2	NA	TGTGCCACCGCCGGGGGGCTTGCCGGGGAGCTGTTTTTT	CATAGGLAGELFF
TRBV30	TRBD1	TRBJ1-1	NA	TGTGCCTGGAGTGTAATCTTTGGAACAGGGGAATCGTCAGAAGCTTTCTTT	CAWSVIFGTGESSEAFF
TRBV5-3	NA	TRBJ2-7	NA	TGTGCCAGAAGCTTGGCGGGGTTCAGTTACGAGCAGTACTTC	CARSLAGFSYEQYF
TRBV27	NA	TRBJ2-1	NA	TGTGCCAGCAGTGTTACAGCTGACTCCTACAATGAGCAGTTCTTC	CASSVTADSYNEQFF
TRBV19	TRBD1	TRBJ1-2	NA	TGTGCCAGTACCAAGGGACAGGTCTTATCCTCTAGGGGCTACACCTTC	CASTKGQVLSSRGYTF
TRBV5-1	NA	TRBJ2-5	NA	TGCGCCAGCAGCCCCGGGGCCACACAGAAACAAGAGACCCAGTACTTC	CASSPGATQKQETQYF
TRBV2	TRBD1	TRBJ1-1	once	TGTGCCAGCAGGGACAGGGTGGACACTGAAGCTTTCTTT	CASRDRVDTEAFF
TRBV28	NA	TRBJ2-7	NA	TGTGCCAGCGGAAGAGGCTACGAGCAGTACTTC	CASGRGYEQYF
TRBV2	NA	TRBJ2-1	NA	TGTGCCAGCAGGACGGGGGCTGGGAATGAGCAGTTCTTC	CASRTGAGNEQFF
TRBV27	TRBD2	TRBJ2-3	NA	TGTGCCAGCAGTTTATCCCCCTTAGGGAGCGGGGGATCCACAGATACGCAGTATTTT	CASSLSPLGSGGSTDTQYF
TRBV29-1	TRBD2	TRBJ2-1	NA	TGCAGCGCAGATCGGACTAGCGTCTACAATGAGCAGTTCTTC	CSADRTSVYNEQFF
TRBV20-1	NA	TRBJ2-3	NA	TGCAGTGCGGGGAGGAGGGATACGCAGTATTTT	CSAGRRDTQYF
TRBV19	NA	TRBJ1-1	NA	TGTGCCAGTAGTCCCCAGCAGAACACTGAAGCTTTCTTT	CASSPQQNTEAFF
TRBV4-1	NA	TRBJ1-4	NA	TGCGCCAGCAGCCAAGATGGGGTTAGTGGGGCTGATGAAAAACTGTTTTTT	CASSQDGVSGADEKLFF
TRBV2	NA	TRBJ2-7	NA	TGTGCCAGCACCAGCTCCTACGAGCAGTACTTC	CASTSSYEQYF
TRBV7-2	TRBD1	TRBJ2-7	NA	TGTGCCAGCACCCTAAACCCGGGACAGGGTGGCGAGCAGTACTTC	CASTLNPGQGGEQYF
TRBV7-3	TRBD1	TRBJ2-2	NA	TGTGCCAGCAGCCCCACAGGGGGCACCGGGGAGCTGTTTTTT	CASSPTGGTGELFF
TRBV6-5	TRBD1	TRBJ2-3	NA	TGTGCCAGTCAGGGACAGGGGGCGACAGATACGCAGTATTTT	CASQGQGATDTQYF
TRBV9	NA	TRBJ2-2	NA	TGTGCCAGCAGCGCCCGGGCCGGGGAGCTGTTTTTT	CASSARAGELFF
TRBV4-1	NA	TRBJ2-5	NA	TGCGCCAGCAGCCGCGGGACGGTTGGGGGCAACCAGTACTTC	CASSRGTVGGNQYF
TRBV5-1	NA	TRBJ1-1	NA	TGCGCCAGCAGCTTGCACCCGGGGAACACTGAAGCTTTCTTT	CASSLHPGNTEAFF
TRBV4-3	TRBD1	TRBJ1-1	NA	TGCGCCAGCAGCCCCCGGACAGGTTGGAACACTGAAGCTTTCTTT	CASSPRTGWNTEAFF
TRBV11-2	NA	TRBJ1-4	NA	TGTGCCAGCAGCTTTGGCGGACCGAATGAAAAACTGTTTTTT	CASSFGGPNEKLFF
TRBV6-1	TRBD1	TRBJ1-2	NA	TGTGCCAGCAGTCATACGGACAGGGGGCGCGATGGCTACACCTTC	CASSHTDRGRDGYTF
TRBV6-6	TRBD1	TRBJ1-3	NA	TGTGCCACTCAGACAGGGGGCCCTGGAAACACCATATATTTT	CATQTGGPGNTIYF
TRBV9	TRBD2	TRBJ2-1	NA	TGTGCCAGCAGCGTAGCTCCTAGCGGGAGGGCCCATGAGCAGTTCTTC	CASSVAPSGRAHEQFF
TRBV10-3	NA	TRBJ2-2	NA	TGTGCCATCAGTGACAAGACCGGGGAGCTGTTTTTT	CAISDKTGELFF
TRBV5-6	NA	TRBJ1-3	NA	TGTGCCAGCAGCTTAGGGGGAACCGTTGGAAACACCATATATTTT	CASSLGGTVGNTIYF
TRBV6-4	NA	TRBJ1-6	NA	TGTGCCACCTCGGAGAGGGAGGAATCACCCCTCCACTTT	CATSEREESPLHF
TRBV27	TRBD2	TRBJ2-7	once	TGTGCCAGCAGTTTATCCGCGGGAGGGGGGGACACCTACGAGCAGTACTTC	CASSLSAGGGDTYEQYF
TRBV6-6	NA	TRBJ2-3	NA	TGTGCCAGCACCGCAGTGGGTGGGAGCACAGATACGCAGTATTTT	CASTAVGGSTDTQYF
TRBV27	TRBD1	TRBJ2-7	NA	TGTGCCAGCAGTTTATCTAGGCAGGGGGCCTACGAGCAGTACTTC	CASSLSRQGAYEQYF
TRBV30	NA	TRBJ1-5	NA	TGTGCCTGGAGCTCGGAGAGCAATCAGCCCCAGCATTTT	CAWSSESNQPQHF